These T cell receptor beta chains were read from a single sample in a study of vaccination and CD4 T cells after COVID-19. No antigen has been assigned to these receptors. MiXCR, applied by TCRdb to the PCR reads, yields one record per CDR3 protein. The sample shows about 17,000 distinct CDR3 sequences, 52% of them seen only once. Material: CD4+ T cells from blood, cultured in vitro, obtained about 7 months after SARS-CoV-2 vaccination. The receptors come from a human donor who had recovered from COVID-19. CDR3s include the opening cysteine and the closing phenylalanine or tryptophan. Fields, in order: clone size, J gene, D gene, V gene, CDR3 protein, CDR3 DNA. The D gene is left open where the match is weak. Expanded clones get a size class; other rows say once, few or many, or leave the size out.

few TRBJ2-5 TRBD2 TRBV20-1 CSASPRGGPVTQYF TGCAGTGCAAGTCCCCGGGGGGGCCCAGTTACCCAGTACTTC
. TRBJ1-1 TRBD1 TRBV5-1 CASSLLPGQVNTEAFF TGCGCCAGCAGCTTACTGCCGGGACAGGTGAACACTGAAGCTTTCTTT
. TRBJ1-2 TRBD1 TRBV7-2 CASSPDRDRGYTF TGTGCCAGCAGCCCAGACAGGGACCGTGGCTACACCTTC
few TRBJ1-2 . TRBV7-2 CASSLGTSRRRGYTF TGTGCCAGCAGCTTAGGGACCTCCCGGAGGCGAGGCTACACCTTC
. TRBJ2-5 . TRBV5-4 CASSLVSQETQYF TGTGCCAGCAGCTTGGTTTCCCAAGAGACCCAGTACTTC
few TRBJ1-1 . TRBV6-1 CASSGTGTQGTF TGTGCCAGCAGCGGAACCGGGACGCAAGGAACCTTT
. TRBJ1-5 . TRBV6-1 CASMWSGGNQPQHF TGTGCCAGCATGTGGAGCGGAGGCAATCAGCCCCAGCATTTT
. TRBJ2-5 TRBD1 TRBV24-1 CATSDPGQGGETQYF TGTGCCACCAGTGACCCGGGACAGGGGGGAGAGACCCAGTACTTC
. TRBJ2-3 TRBD2 TRBV7-8 CASSQRRTSGGARADTQYF TGTGCCAGCAGCCAGCGGCGGACTAGCGGGGGGGCGCGGGCAGATACGCAGTATTTT
. TRBJ1-2 . TRBV20-1 CSARKDHVLGYTF TGCAGTGCTAGGAAAGACCATGTCCTTGGCTACACCTTC
. TRBJ2-6 . TRBV7-8 CASSLQRGSGANVLTF TGTGCCAGCAGCTTACAACGCGGCTCTGGGGCCAACGTCCTGACTTTC
few TRBJ2-5 TRBD1 TRBV20-1 CSAPRQGPTGTQYF TGCAGTGCTCCAAGACAGGGGCCTACTGGGACCCAGTACTTC
. TRBJ2-3 TRBD1 TRBV20-1 CSASTGNLLGTQYF TGCAGTGCTTCGACAGGGAATCTACTCGGTACGCAGTATTTT
few TRBJ1-1 . TRBV7-2 CASSFARGGTEAFF TGTGCCAGCAGCTTTGCCAGGGGTGGCACTGAAGCTTTCTTT
. TRBJ2-3 TRBD2 TRBV6-1 CASSGTSGSRDTQYF TGTGCCAGCAGCGGGACTAGCGGAAGTAGGGATACGCAGTATTTT
few TRBJ1-1 . TRBV6-1 CASGVRAKTEAFF TGTGCCAGCGGAGTTAGGGCCAAGACTGAAGCTTTCTTT
. TRBJ1-2 . TRBV20-1 CSARGTANYGYTF TGCAGTGCTAGAGGGACAGCTAACTATGGCTACACCTTC
. TRBJ2-7 . TRBV11-2 CASSYSTGYEQYF TGTGCCAGCAGCTATTCGACGGGCTACGAGCAGTACTTC
. TRBJ1-2 . TRBV6-5 CASSFLEHKGGGYTF TGTGCCAGCAGTTTCCTTGAACACAAGGGGGGGGGCTACACCTTC
few TRBJ2-5 TRBD2 TRBV7-2 CASRKSSGRETQYF TGTGCCAGCAGGAAGAGCAGCGGGAGAGAGACCCAGTACTTC
few TRBJ2-5 . TRBV7-3 CASAAGVQETQYF TGTGCCAGCGCAGCCGGGGTCCAAGAGACCCAGTACTTC
. TRBJ1-1 TRBD1 TRBV6-4 CASSDSAWDRQAFF TGTGCCAGCAGTGACTCGGCATGGGACAGGCAAGCTTTCTTT
few TRBJ2-1 TRBD1 TRBV20-1 CSATGQGALSEQFF TGCAGTGCTACTGGACAGGGGGCTTTGAGTGAGCAGTTCTTC
. TRBJ2-3 . TRBV7-2 CASSLAVTDTQYF TGTGCCAGCAGCTTGGCAGTCACAGATACGCAGTATTTT
. TRBJ2-1 . TRBV20-1 CSARTGSSYNEQFF TGCAGTGCTAGAACAGGGAGCTCCTACAATGAGCAGTTCTTC
. TRBJ2-3 . TRBV5-5 CASSSDTASDTQYF TGTGCCAGCAGCTCCGATACGGCGTCAGATACGCAGTATTTT
. TRBJ2-3 TRBD2 TRBV15 CATSSGTSGSTDTQYF TGTGCCACCAGCAGCGGAACTAGCGGAAGCACAGATACGCAGTATTTT
once TRBJ2-5 . TRBV23-1 CASSPPTEETQYF TGCGCCAGCAGTCCTCCCACCGAAGAGACCCAGTACTTC